Following are 5 T cell receptor beta chains from one sample sequenced in a study of CD8+ T cells in alopecia areata. Following extraction, RNA underwent reverse transcription to cDNA, which served as the sequencing template. Some clones are missing from TCRdb's copy, which holds only in-frame ones; the method was immunoSEQ multiplex PCR. Altogether more than 250,000 clones were found in the sample, and no singletons occur. Markers including CD4, CD8alpha, NKG2D and NKG2ACE guided sorting of pooled cutaneous lymph node cells. The sample consisted of CD4+ T cells sorted from a lymph node. These receptors were collected from a C3H/HeJ mouse with alopecia areata. The mouse strain carries the MHC haplotype H2-k.

This clone appeared a few times. Gene labels here are mouse ones. The read terminates 4 residues ahead of where the CDR3 ends, so the germline J gene completes it. The chain is built from TRBV31 and TRBJ2-1; 7 bases are shared with TRBD1. Unmatched junction bases numbered 6, after V lost 0 bases and J lost 4 bases. In germline, CDR1 is GKSSPN, CDR2 SITVG. This CDR3 spans 15 amino acids. The CDR3 DNA, read in part, is TGTGCCTGGAGTCTAATGGGACAGAAATATGCT. This codes for CAWSLMGQKYA. The entire CDR3 protein is CAWSLMGQKYAEQFF.

As concerns this clone: Mouse germline and gene names are used. The read ends 4 residues shy of where the CDR3 ends; the end is completed using the germline J gene. The chain employs TRBV13-1 and TRBJ2-2; TRBD1 aligns across 10 bases. Germline CDR1 and CDR2: NSHNY and SYGAGN. The CDR3 is 15 residues long. Germline trimming cut 0 bases from V and 6 bases from J; bases unmatched to any gene: 2. Incomplete CDR3 DNA: TGTGCCAGCAGTGATGCGGGACAGGGGCCCGGG. As protein: CASSDAGQGPG. The full CDR3 is CASSDAGQGPGQLYF.

Comments on this clone: Any gene name here is a mouse gene name. Sequencing ends 4 residues short of the CDR3 end; the germline J gene provides the rest. The chain carries TRBV19 and TRBJ2-7; 9 nucleotides match TRBD2. J lost 0 bases, V lost 5 bases, and 0 bases had no gene match. Germline lookup yields CDR1 FNHDT and CDR2 SITEND (reference sequence). The CDR3 has 13 residues. Here the CDR3 reads CASSWGGSYEQYF. The DNA read from the CDR3 is TGTGCCAGCAGCTGGGGGGGCTCCTAT.

As concerns this clone: The genes are named according to mouse. This CDR3 reads CTCSAATGAAEQFF. The covered CDR3 bases are TGCACCTGCAGTGCCGCGACAGGGGCGGCT. The chain uses TRBV1 and TRBJ2-1, with 8 bases identical to TRBD1. The read halts 4 residues ahead of the CDR3 end, with the missing end drawn from the germline J gene. Per the germline V gene, CDR1 is NSQYPW and CDR2 is LRSPGD (reference sequence). The CDR3 consists of 14 residues.

This clone has a handful of counts. Germline and genes here are mouse. The read ends 4 residues before the CDR3 terminus; that terminus is restored from the germline J gene. The genes are TRBV13-3 and TRBJ2-5; possible D gene TRBD1, 6 bases. This CDR3 is built from 14 residues. Germline lookup yields CDR1 NNHDY and CDR2 SYVADS. Deletions cut 5 bases from V and 2 bases from J, with 12 bases between. The CDR3 bases that were read are TGTGCCAGCAGCCCCGACAGGATCCAAGAC. Protein product: CASSPDRIQD. The CDR3 reads in full as CASSPDRIQDTQYF.